This T cell receptor (beta chain) was sequenced for a study of T cells in Graves' hyperthyroidism and ophthalmopathy. Findings and caveats of the study: The model predicted ophthalmopathy a median around 6 months before onset. Blood shared most expanded thyroid clonotypes above 0.001.

RNA transcripts were the template for amplifying TCR beta CDR3 regions. Carried out on the TCR CDR3, a first-round RT-PCR used the HTBI primer set. Via MiXCR, TCRdb re-called the multiplex PCR reads, giving one row per CDR3 protein. This table has around 610,000 distinct CDR3 sequences, about 14% appearing once. This clonotype was seen only a few times. Its matching antigen is unknown. The junction departs from the called germline gene at one end, perhaps through a read error. Germline assignment: CDR1 SGHDT and CDR2 YYEEEE. CDR3 size: 16 residues. Exclusion criteria comprised uncontrolled infection, other autoimmune disease, pregnancy or lactation.

This receptor was identified in a woman aged 40 to 50 with Graves' ophthalmopathy. Input material: blood. The rearrangement links TRBV5-6 to TRBJ2-6, with D possibly matching TRBD1 (5 bases). CDR3 DNA: TGTGCCAGCAGCTTGTATCTGGGCTCTGGGGCCGACGTCCTGACTTTC. Amino acid sequence: CASSLYLGSGADVLTF.